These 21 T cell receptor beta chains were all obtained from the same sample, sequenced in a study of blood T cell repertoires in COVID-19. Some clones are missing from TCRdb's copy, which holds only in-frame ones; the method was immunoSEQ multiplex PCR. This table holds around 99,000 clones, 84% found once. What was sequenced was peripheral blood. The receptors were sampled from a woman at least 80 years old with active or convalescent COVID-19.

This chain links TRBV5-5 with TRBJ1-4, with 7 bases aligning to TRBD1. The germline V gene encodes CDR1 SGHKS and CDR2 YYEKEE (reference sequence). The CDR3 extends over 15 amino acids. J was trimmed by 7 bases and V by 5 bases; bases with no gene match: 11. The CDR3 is CASRRTGADGEKLFF. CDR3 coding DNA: TGTGCCAGCAGGAGAACAGGGGCGGACGGTGAAAAACTGTTTTTT.

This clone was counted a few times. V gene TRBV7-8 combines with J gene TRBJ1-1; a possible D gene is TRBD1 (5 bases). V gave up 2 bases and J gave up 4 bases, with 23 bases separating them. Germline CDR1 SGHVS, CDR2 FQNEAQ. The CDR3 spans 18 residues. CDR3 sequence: CASSLSGGGVALSTEAFF. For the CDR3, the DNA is TGTGCCAGCAGCTTATCGGGGGGGGGAGTCGCGCTGAGCACTGAAGCTTTCTTT.

The CDR3 loop reads CATSDPSSGSYGYTF. CDR3 coding DNA: TGTGCCACCAGTGACCCCTCCAGCGGTAGCTATGGCTACACCTTC. The chain employs TRBV24-1 and TRBJ1-2; D unresolved. V gave up 4 bases and J gave up 4 bases, with 15 bases separating them. CDR3 length: 15 residues. CDR1 is KGHDR and CDR2 is SFDVKD in the germline V gene.

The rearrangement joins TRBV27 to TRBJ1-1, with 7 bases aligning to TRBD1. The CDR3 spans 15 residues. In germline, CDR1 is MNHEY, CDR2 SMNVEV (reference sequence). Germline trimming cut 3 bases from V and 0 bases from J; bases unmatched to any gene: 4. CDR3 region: CASSFQGVMNTEAFF. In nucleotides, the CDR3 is TGTGCCAGCAGTTTCCAGGGGGTCATGAACACTGAAGCTTTCTTT.

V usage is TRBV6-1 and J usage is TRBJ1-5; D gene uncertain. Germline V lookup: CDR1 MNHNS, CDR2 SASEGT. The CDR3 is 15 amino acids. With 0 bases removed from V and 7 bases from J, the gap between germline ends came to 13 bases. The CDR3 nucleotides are TGTGCCAGCAGTGAAGCGCCGGGAATCGACCAGCCCCAGCATTTT. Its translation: CASSEAPGIDQPQHF.

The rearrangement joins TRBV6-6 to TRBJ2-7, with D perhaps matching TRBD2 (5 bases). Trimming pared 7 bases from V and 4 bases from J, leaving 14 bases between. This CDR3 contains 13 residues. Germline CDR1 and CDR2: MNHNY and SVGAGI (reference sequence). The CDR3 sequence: CASNGRGFYEQYF. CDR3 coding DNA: TGTGCCAGCAATGGACGAGGGTTTTACGAGCAGTACTTC.

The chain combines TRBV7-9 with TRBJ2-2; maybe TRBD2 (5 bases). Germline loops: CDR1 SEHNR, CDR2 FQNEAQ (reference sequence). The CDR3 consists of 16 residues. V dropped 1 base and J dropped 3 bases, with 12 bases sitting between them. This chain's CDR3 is CASSLGGSGYTGELFF. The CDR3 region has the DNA TGTGCCAGCAGCTTAGGTGGGAGCGGCTACACCGGGGAGCTGTTTTTT. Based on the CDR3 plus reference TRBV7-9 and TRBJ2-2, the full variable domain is DTGVSQNPRHKITKRGQNVTFRCDPISEHNRLYWYRQTLGQGPEFLTYFQNEAQLEKSRLLSDRFSAERPKGSFSTLEIQRTEQGDSAMYLCASSLGGSGYTGELFFGEGSRLTVL.

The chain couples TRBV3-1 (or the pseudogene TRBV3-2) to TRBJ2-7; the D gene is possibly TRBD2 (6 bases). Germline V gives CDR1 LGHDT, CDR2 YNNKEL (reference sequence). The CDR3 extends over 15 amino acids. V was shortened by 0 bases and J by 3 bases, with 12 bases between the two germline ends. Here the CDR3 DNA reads TGTGCCAGCAGCCAAGATAGGCTAGCGCGCTACGAGCAGTACTTC. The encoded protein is CASSQDRLARYEQYF.

DNA for the CDR3: TGTGCCAGCAGGGCAGGTGCGTCCTACGAGCAGTACTTC. It translates to CASRAGASYEQYF. The V call is TRBV14, the J call TRBJ2-7, with D hard to call. Trimming stripped 6 bases from V and 1 base from J, with 10 bases between. The CDR3 totals 13 residues. Germline CDR1 is SGHDN and CDR2 is FVKESK.

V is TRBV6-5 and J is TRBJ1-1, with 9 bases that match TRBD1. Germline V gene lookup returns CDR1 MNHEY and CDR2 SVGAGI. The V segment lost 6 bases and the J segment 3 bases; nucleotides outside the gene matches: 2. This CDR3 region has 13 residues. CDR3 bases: TGTGCCAGCAGCCGGACAGGGGACACTGAAGCTTTCTTT. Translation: CASSRTGDTEAFF.

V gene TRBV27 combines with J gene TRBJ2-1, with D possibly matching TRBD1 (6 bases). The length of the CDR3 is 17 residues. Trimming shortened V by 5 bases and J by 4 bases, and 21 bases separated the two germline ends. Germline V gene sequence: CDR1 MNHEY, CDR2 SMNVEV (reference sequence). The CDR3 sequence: CASSKTGNGLGYNEQFF. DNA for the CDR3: TGTGCCAGCAGTAAGACAGGCAATGGACTCGGATACAATGAGCAGTTCTTC.

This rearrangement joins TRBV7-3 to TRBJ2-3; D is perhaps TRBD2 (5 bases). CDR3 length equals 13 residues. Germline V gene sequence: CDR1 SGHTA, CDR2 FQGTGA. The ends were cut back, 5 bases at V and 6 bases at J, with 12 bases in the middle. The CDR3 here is CASSTYLADTQYF. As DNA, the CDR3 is TGTGCCAGCAGCACCTATTTAGCGGATACGCAGTATTTT. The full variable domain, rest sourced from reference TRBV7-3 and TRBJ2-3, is GAGVSQTPSNKVTEKGKYVELRCDPISGHTALYWYRQSLGQGPEFLIYFQGTGAADDSGLPNDRFFAVRPEGSVSTLKIQRTERGDSAVYLCASSTYLADTQYFGPGTRLTVL.

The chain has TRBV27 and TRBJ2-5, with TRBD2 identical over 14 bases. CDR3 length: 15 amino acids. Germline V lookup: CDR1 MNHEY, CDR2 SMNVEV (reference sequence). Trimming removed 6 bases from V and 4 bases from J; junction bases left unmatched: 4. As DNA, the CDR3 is TGTGCCAGCAGCCCTGGGACTAGCGGGAGAGAGACCCAGTACTTC. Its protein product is CASSPGTSGRETQYF.

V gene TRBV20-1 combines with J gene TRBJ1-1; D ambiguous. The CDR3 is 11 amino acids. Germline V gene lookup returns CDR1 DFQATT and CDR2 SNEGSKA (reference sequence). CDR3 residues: CRVLGGTEAFF. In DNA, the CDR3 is TGCAGAGTACTTGGCGGCACTGAAGCTTTCTTT.

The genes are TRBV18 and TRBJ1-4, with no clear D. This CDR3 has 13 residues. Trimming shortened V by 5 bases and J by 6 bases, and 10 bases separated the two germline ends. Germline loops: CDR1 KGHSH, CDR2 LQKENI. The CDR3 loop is CASSAQRDEKLFF. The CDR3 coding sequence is TGTGCCAGCTCAGCACAGAGAGATGAAAAACTGTTTTTT.

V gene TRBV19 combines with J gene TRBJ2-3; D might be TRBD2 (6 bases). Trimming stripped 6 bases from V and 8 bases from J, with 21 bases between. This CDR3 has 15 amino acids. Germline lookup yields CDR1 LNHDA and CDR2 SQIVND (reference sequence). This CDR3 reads CASSPETSHRGTQYF. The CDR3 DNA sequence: TGTGCCAGTAGCCCCGAAACTAGCCATAGGGGTACGCAGTATTTT.

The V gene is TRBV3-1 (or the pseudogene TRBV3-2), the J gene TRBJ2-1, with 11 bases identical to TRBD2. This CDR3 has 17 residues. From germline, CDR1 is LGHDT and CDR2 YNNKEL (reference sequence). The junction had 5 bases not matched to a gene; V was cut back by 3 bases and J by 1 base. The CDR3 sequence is CASSHSGRAWSYNEQFF. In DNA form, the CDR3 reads TGTGCCAGCAGCCATAGCGGGAGGGCTTGGTCCTACAATGAGCAGTTCTTC.

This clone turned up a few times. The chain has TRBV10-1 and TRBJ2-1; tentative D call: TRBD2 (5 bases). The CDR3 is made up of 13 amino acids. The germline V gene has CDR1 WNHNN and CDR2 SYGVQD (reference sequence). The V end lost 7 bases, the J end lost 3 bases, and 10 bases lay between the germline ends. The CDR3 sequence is CASTSGIYNEQFF. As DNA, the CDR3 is TGCGCCAGCACCAGCGGTATCTACAATGAGCAGTTCTTC.

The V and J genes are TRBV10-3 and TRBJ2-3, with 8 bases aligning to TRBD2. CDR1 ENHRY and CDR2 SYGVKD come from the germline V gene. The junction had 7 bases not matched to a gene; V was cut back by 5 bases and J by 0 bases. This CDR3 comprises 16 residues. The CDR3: CAISSISGASTDTQYF. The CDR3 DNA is TGTGCCATCAGTTCTATTAGCGGGGCTAGCACAGATACGCAGTATTTT.

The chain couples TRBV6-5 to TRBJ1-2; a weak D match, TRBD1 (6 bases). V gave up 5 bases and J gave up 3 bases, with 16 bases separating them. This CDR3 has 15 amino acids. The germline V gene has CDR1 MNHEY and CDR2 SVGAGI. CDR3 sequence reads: CASSTGQTTHYGYTF. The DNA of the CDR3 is TGTGCCAGCAGTACCGGACAGACTACACACTATGGCTACACCTTC.

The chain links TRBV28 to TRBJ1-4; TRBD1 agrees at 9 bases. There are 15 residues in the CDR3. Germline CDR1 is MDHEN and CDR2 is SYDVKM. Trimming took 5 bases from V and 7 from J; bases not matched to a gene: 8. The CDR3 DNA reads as TGTGCCAGCAGTCGGGACAGGGCGGGGGGTGAAAAACTGTTTTTT. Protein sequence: CASSRDRAGGEKLFF.